What follows is one T cell receptor (beta chain) and its context. The antigen is unknown. This CDR3 spans 16 amino acids. After removal of 6 bases from V and 3 bases from J, the junction contained 9 bases not matched to a gene. Germline V gene lookup returns CDR1 SNHLY and CDR2 FYNNEI. This record belongs to a study of PD-1 blockade in classical Hodgkin lymphoma. Overall study findings and caveats: Similar baseline diversity was found in complete responders and newly diagnosed patients. While CD8+ TCR diversity did not rise significantly by C4D1, CD4+ TCR diversity did.

TCRdb keeps only in-frame clones here, not all; method: immunoSEQ multiplex PCR. The sample yields roughly 8,000 clones, roughly 87% seen once. Time point described: cycle 4 day 1 (C4D1), after five to seven weeks of nivolumab. All patients experienced relapse after autologous stem cell transplantation, and brentuximab vedotin exposure was variable. This sample comprised peripheral blood mononuclear cells (PBMCs), obtained before the fourth cycle of nivolumab. The sequence was collected from a human donor with classical Hodgkin lymphoma. The chain is built from TRBV2 and TRBJ2-1; 9 nucleotides match TRBD2. The chain's CDR3 is CASSLVRLAVYNEQFF. The CDR3 DNA is TGTGCCAGCAGCTTAGTCAGACTAGCGGTCTACAATGAGCAGTTCTTC.